Below are 19 T cell receptor beta chains sequenced from a single sample in a study of graft-versus-host responses after intestinal transplantation. Which antigens these TCRs recognize remains unknown. Sequenced by immunoSEQ multiplex PCR; TCRdb stores in-frame clones only, minus some. The data contain 40,000 to 45,000 clones, approximately 95% of them singletons. The sequencing here drew on unstimulated CD8+ T cells sorted from spleen or lymph node cells, taken before transplant. All receptors derive from a human donor who was the organ donor for an intestinal transplant.

The rearrangement uses TRBV6-5 and TRBJ1-2; D is possibly TRBD1 (6 bases). CDR3 length: 14 residues. Per germline, CDR1 MNHEY and CDR2 SVGAGI. V was shortened by 6 bases and J by 4 bases, with 15 bases between the two germline ends. The chain's CDR3 is CASRTRTATYGYTF. DNA of the CDR3: TGTGCCAGCAGGACGCGGACAGCCACCTATGGCTACACCTTC.

This rearrangement joins TRBV29-1 to TRBJ2-7, with D tentatively TRBD2 (5 bases). Looked up from germline, CDR1 is SQVTM and CDR2 is ANQGSEA. Between the trimmed V and J ends, which lost 7 bases and 1 base, there was a span of 14 bases. The CDR3 is 13 amino acids. DNA for the CDR3: TGCAGCGCAAAACTAGTAAATTCCTACGAGCAGTACTTC. Translating it yields CSAKLVNSYEQYF.

A few counts support this clone. J is TRBJ2-1 and V is TRBV19; D may be TRBD2 (5 bases). V was shortened by 0 bases and J by 0 bases, with 12 bases between the two germline ends. The CDR3 consists of 17 residues. Germline CDR1 reads LNHDA; CDR2 reads SQIVND (reference sequence). This CDR3 is CASSIDGVASSYNEQFF. As DNA, the CDR3 is TGTGCCAGTAGTATAGATGGTGTAGCGAGCTCCTACAATGAGCAGTTCTTC.

The V gene is TRBV4-3, the J gene TRBJ1-3, with D unresolved. V dropped 0 bases and J dropped 1 base, with 4 bases sitting between them. Germline V CDR1 and CDR2: LGHNA, YSLEER. The CDR3 contains 14 residues. CDR3 residues: CASSQDGSGNTIYF. The CDR3 DNA reads as TGCGCCAGCAGCCAAGATGGGTCTGGAAACACCATATATTTT.

The chain combines TRBV5-4 with TRBJ2-5, with TRBD2 identical over 9 bases. The CDR3 spans 17 residues. CDR1 and CDR2 (germline): SGHNT, YYREEE (reference sequence). V trimming: 3 bases; J trimming: 0 bases; junction bases outside the gene matches: 9. The DNA for the CDR3 is TGTGCCAGCAGCTCTCTAGCGGGGCCCACATACCAAGAGACCCAGTACTTC. Translated: CASSSLAGPTYQETQYF.

This chain links TRBV4-3 with TRBJ2-7, with D possibly matching TRBD1 (6 bases). Trimming cost V 0 bases and J 3 bases, with 9 bases left between them. This CDR3 contains 14 residues. CDR1 is LGHNA, CDR2 YSLEER, per germline. This chain's CDR3 is CASSQEDSYYEQYF. CDR3 sequence (DNA): TGCGCCAGCAGCCAAGAGGACAGTTACTACGAGCAGTACTTC.

The chain is built from TRBV6-5 and TRBJ2-7; D gene unclear. V shed 1 base and J shed 5 bases, with 9 bases lying between them. CDR1 and CDR2 (germline): MNHEY, SVGAGI. There are 13 residues in the CDR3. DNA for the CDR3: TGTGCCAGCAGTTACTACCTCAGCCACGAGCAGTACTTC. Translating it yields CASSYYLSHEQYF.

This clone has only one observation. The chain recombines TRBV7-2 with TRBJ2-1; no firm D call. The germline V gene has CDR1 SGHTA and CDR2 FQGNSA. Trimming took off 5 bases at V and 0 bases at J, with 11 bases between the two ends. CDR3 length: 15 amino acids. The CDR3: CASSPHGSSYNEQFF. CDR3 nucleotide sequence: TGTGCCAGCAGCCCCCACGGCAGCTCCTACAATGAGCAGTTCTTC.

The rearrangement uses TRBV7-9 and TRBJ1-1; perhaps TRBD1 as D (6 bases). Trimming took 3 bases from V and 8 from J, leaving 13 bases between them. Germline V gene lookup returns CDR1 SEHNR and CDR2 FQNEAQ (reference sequence). The CDR3 runs to 13 residues. The CDR3 region has the DNA TGTGCCAGCAGCTTCTGGGGGGCGTCGGAAGCTTTCTTT. This codes for CASSFWGASEAFF.

This clone was detected once. The J gene is TRBJ2-1, the V gene TRBV27; 10 bases line up with TRBD2. The CDR3 is 15 residues long. Per germline, CDR1 MNHEY and CDR2 SMNVEV (reference sequence). V gave up 6 bases and J gave up 4 bases; unmatched junction bases: 6. CDR3 residues: CASSSGTSAYNEQFF. The CDR3, as DNA: TGTGCCAGCAGCTCTGGGACTAGCGCTTACAATGAGCAGTTCTTC.

This chain uses TRBV15 with TRBJ1-2; the D gene is possibly TRBD1 (5 bases). The CDR3 contains 15 residues. Germline V gene sequence: CDR1 LNHNV, CDR2 YYDKDF (reference sequence). With 0 bases removed from V and 5 bases from J, the gap between germline ends came to 13 bases. CDR3 region: CATSRDGGDFYGYTF. The DNA for the CDR3 is TGTGCCACCAGCAGAGATGGGGGGGACTTTTATGGCTACACCTTC.

The rearrangement links TRBV7-3 to TRBJ1-2, with TRBD1 matching over 9 bases. The length of the CDR3 is 16 residues. V lost 2 bases and J lost 4; bases outside the gene matches: 8. Germline V gene lookup returns CDR1 SGHTA and CDR2 FQGTGA. The CDR3 sequence: CASSLERDRDCYGYTF. The CDR3 DNA is TGTGCCAGCAGCTTAGAGCGGGACAGGGATTGCTATGGCTACACCTTC.

The rearrangement links TRBV6-1 to TRBJ2-7, with a weak D call TRBD1 (5 bases). Germline V gives CDR1 MNHNS, CDR2 SASEGT. The CDR3 is 15 residues long. V was pared by 1 base and J by 0 bases, with 10 bases between. CDR3 region: CASSEGTMISYEQYF. The DNA for the CDR3 is TGTGCCAGCAGTGAAGGGACAATGATCTCCTACGAGCAGTACTTC.

The chain combines TRBV12-2 with TRBJ1-3; the table gives TRBD1 as D, unverified against the DNA. TRBV12-2 is described as a pseudogene. The CDR3 runs 17 residues. The CDR3 sequence: CASRLASRHRAGGTIYF. As DNA, the CDR3 is TGTGCAAGTCGCTTAGCGAGTCGGCACCGGGCAGGGGGCACCATATATTTT.

The CDR3 DNA reads TGTGCCAGCAGTTACTACAGGGGGCAAGAGACCCAGTACTTC. Encoded protein: CASSYYRGQETQYF. The V and J genes are TRBV6-5 and TRBJ2-5; 8 bases map to TRBD1. Germline V CDR1 and CDR2: MNHEY, SVGAGI. The CDR3 length is 14 residues. The ends lost 1 base at V and 2 bases at J; junction bases unmatched: 0.

The rearrangement uses TRBV2 and TRBJ2-2, with D unresolved. CDR1 SNHLY and CDR2 FYNNEI come from the germline V gene. The V end lost 8 bases, the J end lost 5 bases, and 6 bases lay between the germline ends. The CDR3 contains 11 residues. CDR3 nucleotide sequence: TGTGCCAGCTCACAGACCGGGGAGCTGTTTTTT. Protein product: CASSQTGELFF.

This sequence joins TRBV7-9 and TRBJ1-2, with 8 bases fitting TRBD1. CDR1 and CDR2 from the germline V gene are SEHNR and FQNEAQ (reference sequence). This CDR3 has 14 residues. Trimming removed 1 base from V and 7 bases from J; junction bases left unmatched: 5. This CDR3 is CASSLEDRARGYTF. The CDR3 bases are TGTGCCAGCAGCTTAGAGGACAGGGCTCGTGGCTACACCTTC.

This clone was recorded once. CDR3 coding DNA: TGTGCCAGCAGTGAAGGGGGGGAGACCACCTACGAGCAGTACTTC. It is translated as CASSEGGETTYEQYF. The chain carries TRBV2 and TRBJ2-7; weak D call: TRBD2 (6 bases). The V gene lost 1 base and the J gene lost 2 bases, with 12 bases spanning the gap. The germline CDR1 and CDR2 sequences are SNHLY and FYNNEI. This CDR3 is built from 15 residues.

V and J are TRBV7-9 and TRBJ2-1; TRBD2 matches 9 bases. Unmatched junction bases numbered 3, after V lost 1 base and J lost 5 bases. There are 15 residues in the CDR3. From germline, CDR1 is SEHNR and CDR2 FQNEAQ (reference sequence). CDR3 nucleotide sequence: TGTGCCAGCAGCTTAGTAGTAGCGGGGGACAATGAGCAGTTCTTC. Its protein product is CASSLVVAGDNEQFF.